This T cell receptor beta chain was recovered during a study of T cell responses to AZD1222 COVID-19 vaccine. Broader study findings: Dominant CD4 TCR responses targeted spike regions 160-218 and 743-854. Rises in breadth and depth of Spike-specific TCRs came after two AZD1222 doses.

The repertoire was sequenced with immunoSEQ multiplex PCR; TCRdb's copy has only in-frame clones and lacks some. The sample has about 160,000 clones, about 90% seen once. The CDR3 consists of 14 residues. Germline CDR1 SGHTA, CDR2 FQGNSA. The V gene lost 0 bases and the J gene lost 2 bases, with 6 bases spanning the gap. This clone was seen a few times. Its antigen is unknown. Other nucleotide sequences from this sample produce the same CDR3. This TCR was sampled from an adult in good health. The chain couples TRBV7-2 to TRBJ2-3; D is ambiguous. Sequenced here: peripheral blood, sampled on day 0 of AZD1222 vaccination. As DNA, the CDR3 is TGTGCCAGCAGCTTAGCCAGGTCCACAGATACGCAGTATTTT. Its translation: CASSLARSTDTQYF. The variable domain in full, with the rest retrieved from reference TRBV7-2 and TRBJ2-3, is GAGVSQSPSNKVTEKGKDVELRCDPISGHTALYWYRQSLGQGLEFLIYFQGNSAPDKSGLPSDRFSAERTGGSVSTLTIQRTQQEDSAVYLCASSLARSTDTQYFGPGTRLTVL.